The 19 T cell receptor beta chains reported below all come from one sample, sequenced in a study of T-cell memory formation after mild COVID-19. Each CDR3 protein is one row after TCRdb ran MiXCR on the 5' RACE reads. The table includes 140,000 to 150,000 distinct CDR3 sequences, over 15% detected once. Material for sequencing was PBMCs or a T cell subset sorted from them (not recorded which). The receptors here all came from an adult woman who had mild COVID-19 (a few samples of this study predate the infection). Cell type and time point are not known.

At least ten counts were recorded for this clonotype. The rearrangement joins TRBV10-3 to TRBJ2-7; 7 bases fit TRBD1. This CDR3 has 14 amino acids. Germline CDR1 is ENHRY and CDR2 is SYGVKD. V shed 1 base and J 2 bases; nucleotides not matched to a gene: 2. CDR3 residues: CAISELDRTYEQYF. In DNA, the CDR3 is TGTGCCATCAGTGAGTTGGACAGGACCTACGAGCAGTACTTC.

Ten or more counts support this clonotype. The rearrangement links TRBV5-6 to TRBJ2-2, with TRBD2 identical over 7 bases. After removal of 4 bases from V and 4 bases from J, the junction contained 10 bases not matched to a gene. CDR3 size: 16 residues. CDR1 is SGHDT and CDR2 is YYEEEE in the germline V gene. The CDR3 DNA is TGTGCCAGCAGCCCGATGGGGGGGACCGTCACCGGGGAGCTGTTTTTT. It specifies CASSPMGGTVTGELFF.

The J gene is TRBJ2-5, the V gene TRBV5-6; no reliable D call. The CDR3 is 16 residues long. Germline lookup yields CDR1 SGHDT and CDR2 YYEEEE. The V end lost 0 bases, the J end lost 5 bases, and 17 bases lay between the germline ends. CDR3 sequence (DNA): TGTGCCAGCAGCTTGGATGTTGGGGTTGGGCTGGAGACCCAGTACTTC. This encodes CASSLDVGVGLETQYF. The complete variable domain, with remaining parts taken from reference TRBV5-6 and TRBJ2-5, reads DAGVTQSPTHLIKTRGQQVTLRCSPKSGHDTVSWYQQALGQGPQFIFQYYEEEERQRGNFPDRFSGHQFPNYSSELNVNALLLGDSALYLCASSLDVGVGLETQYFGPGTRLLVL.

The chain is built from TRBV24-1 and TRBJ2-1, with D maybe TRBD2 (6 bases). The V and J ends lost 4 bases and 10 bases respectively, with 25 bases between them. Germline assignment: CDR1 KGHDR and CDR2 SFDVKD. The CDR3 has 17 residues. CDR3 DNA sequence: TGTGCCACCAGTGACGGGGTCCGGGCTTCAACCGGAGGGGAGCAGTTCTTC. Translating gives CATSDGVRASTGGEQFF.

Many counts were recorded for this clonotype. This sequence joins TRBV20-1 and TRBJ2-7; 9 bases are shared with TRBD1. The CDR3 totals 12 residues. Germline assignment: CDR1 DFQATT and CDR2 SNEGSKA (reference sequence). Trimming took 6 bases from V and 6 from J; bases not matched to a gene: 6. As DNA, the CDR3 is TGCAGTGCAGCGGGACAGGGCTTCGAGCAGTACTTC. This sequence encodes CSAAGQGFEQYF.

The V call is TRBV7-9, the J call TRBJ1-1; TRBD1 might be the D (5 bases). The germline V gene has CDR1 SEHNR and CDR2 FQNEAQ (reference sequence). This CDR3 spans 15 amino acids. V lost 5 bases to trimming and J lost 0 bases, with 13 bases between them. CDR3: CASSRRDGMNTEAFF. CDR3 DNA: TGTGCCAGCAGCAGGAGGGACGGGATGAACACTGAAGCTTTCTTT.

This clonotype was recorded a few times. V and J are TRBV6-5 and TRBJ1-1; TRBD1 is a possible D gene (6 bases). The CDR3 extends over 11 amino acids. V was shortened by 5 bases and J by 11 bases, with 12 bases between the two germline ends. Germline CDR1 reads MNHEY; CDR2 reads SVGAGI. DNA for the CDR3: TGTGCCAGCAGTAATACAGGGAGGGCTTTCTTT. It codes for CASSNTGRAFF.

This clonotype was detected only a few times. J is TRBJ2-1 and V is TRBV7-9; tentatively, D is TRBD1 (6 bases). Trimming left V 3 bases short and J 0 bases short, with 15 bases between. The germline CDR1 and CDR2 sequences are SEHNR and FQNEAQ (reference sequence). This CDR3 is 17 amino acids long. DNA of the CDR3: TGTGCCAGCAGCTTCAGGTCAGGGGTAAACTCCTACAATGAGCAGTTCTTC. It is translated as CASSFRSGVNSYNEQFF.

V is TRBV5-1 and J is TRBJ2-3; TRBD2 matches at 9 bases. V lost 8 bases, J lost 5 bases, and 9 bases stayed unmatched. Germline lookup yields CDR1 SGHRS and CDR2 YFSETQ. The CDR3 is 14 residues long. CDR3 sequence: CASGRGGLQDTQYF. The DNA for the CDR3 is TGCGCCAGTGGGCGGGGGGGCCTCCAAGATACGCAGTATTTT.

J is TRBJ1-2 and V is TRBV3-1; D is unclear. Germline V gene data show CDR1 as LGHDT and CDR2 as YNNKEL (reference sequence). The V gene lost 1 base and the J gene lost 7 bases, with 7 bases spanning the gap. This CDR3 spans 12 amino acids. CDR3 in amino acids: CASSQVEFGYTF. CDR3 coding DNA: TGTGCCAGCAGCCAAGTTGAATTTGGCTACACCTTC. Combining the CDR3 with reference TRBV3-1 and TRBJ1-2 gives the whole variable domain DTAVSQTPKYLVTQMGNDKSIKCEQNLGHDTMYWYKQDSKKFLKIMFSYNNKELIINETVPNRFSPKSPDKAHLNLHINSLELGDSAVYFCASSQVEFGYTFGSGTRLTVV.

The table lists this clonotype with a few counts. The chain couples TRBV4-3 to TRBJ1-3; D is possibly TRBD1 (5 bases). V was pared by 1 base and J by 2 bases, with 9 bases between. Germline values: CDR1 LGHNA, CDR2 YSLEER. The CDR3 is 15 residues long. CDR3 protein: CASSQVGGAGNTIYF. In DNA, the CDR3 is TGCGCCAGCAGCCAAGTAGGAGGGGCTGGAAACACCATATATTTT.

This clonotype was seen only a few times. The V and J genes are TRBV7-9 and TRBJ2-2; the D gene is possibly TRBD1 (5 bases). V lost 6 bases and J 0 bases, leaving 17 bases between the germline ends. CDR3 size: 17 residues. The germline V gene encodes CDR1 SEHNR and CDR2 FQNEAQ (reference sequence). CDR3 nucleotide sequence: TGTGCCAGCAGGCCATCGCGTGACAGAACGAACACCGGGGAGCTGTTTTTT. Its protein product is CASRPSRDRTNTGELFF.

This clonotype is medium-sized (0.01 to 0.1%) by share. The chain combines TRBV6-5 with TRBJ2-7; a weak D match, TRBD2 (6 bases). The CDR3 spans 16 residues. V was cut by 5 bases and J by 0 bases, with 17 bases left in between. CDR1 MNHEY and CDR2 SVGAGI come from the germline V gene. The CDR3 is CASSPFGSGASYEQYF. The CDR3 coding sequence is TGTGCCAGCAGTCCCTTTGGTAGCGGAGCCTCCTACGAGCAGTACTTC.

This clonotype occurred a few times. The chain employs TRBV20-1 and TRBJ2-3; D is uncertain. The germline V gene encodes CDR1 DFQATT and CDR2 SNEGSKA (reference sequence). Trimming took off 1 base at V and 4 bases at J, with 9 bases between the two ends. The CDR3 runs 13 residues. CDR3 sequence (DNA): TGCAGTGCTAGAGTATCGCGCGCAGATACGCAGTATTTT. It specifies CSARVSRADTQYF.

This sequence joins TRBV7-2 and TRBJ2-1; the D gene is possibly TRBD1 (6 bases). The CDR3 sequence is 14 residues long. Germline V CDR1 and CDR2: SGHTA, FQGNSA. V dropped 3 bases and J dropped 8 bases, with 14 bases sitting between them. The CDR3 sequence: CASSFYRVGDEQFF. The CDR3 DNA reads TGTGCCAGCAGCTTCTACAGGGTCGGCGATGAGCAGTTCTTC.

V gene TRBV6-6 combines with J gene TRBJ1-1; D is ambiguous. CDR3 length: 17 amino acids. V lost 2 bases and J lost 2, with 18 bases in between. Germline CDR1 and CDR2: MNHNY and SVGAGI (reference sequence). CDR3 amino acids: CASSYKRRRNRNTEAFF. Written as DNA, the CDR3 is TGTGCCAGCAGTTACAAGCGGAGAAGAAACCGCAACACTGAAGCTTTCTTT.

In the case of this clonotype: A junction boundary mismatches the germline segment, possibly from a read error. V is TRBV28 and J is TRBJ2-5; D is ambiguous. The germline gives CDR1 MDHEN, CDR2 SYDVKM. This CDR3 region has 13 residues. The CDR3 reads CASSSHSTKTQDF. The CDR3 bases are TGTGCCAGCAGTTCCCATAGTACCAAGACCCAGGACTTC.

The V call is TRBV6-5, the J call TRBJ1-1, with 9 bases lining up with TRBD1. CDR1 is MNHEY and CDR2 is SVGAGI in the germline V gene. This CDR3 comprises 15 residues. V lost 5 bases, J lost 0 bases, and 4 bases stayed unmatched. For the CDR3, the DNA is TGTGCCAGCAGTACGGACAGGGGCTTGAACACTGAAGCTTTCTTT. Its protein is CASSTDRGLNTEAFF.

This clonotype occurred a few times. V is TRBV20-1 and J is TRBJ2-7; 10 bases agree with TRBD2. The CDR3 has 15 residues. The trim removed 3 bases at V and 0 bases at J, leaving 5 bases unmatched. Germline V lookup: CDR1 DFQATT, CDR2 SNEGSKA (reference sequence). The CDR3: CSARTSGFDSYEQYF. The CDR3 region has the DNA TGCAGTGCTAGGACTAGCGGGTTTGACTCCTACGAGCAGTACTTC.